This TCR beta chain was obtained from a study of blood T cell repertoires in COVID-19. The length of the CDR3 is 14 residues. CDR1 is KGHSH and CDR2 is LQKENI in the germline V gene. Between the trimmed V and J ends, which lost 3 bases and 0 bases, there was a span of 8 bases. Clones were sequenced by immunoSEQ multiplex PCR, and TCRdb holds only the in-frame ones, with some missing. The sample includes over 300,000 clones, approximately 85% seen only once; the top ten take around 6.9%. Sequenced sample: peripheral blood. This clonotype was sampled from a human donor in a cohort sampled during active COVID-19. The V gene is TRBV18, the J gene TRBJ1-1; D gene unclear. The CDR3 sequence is CASSPGEMNTEAFF. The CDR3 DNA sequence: TGTGCCAGCTCACCCGGAGAAATGAACACTGAAGCTTTCTTT.